The 9 T cell receptor beta chains below all came from one sample that was sequenced in a study of blood T cell repertoires in COVID-19. Repertoires were generated with immunoSEQ multiplex PCR, while TCRdb's copy carries only in-frame clones and drops some. The sample yields around 220,000 clones, around four fifths seen once. The sequencing sample was made of peripheral blood. The receptors here all came from a woman aged 40 to 55 with active or convalescent COVID-19.

The chain is built from TRBV7-9 and TRBJ2-5; TRBD2 is a possible D gene (6 bases). Germline lookup yields CDR1 SEHNR and CDR2 FQNEAQ (reference sequence). The ends were cut back, 5 bases at V and 5 bases at J, with 15 bases in the middle. The length of the CDR3 is 14 residues. The CDR3 is CASSPGLLRETQYF. The CDR3 nucleotides read TGTGCCAGCAGCCCGGGACTCCTCCGGGAGACCCAGTACTTC.

This chain joins TRBV28 and TRBJ1-2; 7 nucleotides align to TRBD1. With 9 bases clipped from V and 5 bases from J, the junction kept 9 bases outside the gene matches. Germline CDR1 is MDHEN and CDR2 is SYDVKM. CDR3 length equals 13 residues. The CDR3 bases are TGTGCCAGTCAAACCGGGACAGTGTATGGCTACACCTTC. Amino acid sequence: CASQTGTVYGYTF.

The CDR3 DNA reads as TGTGCCAGTAGTGCAAGGCGGGGGGACAATGAGCAGTTCTTC. It is translated as CASSARRGDNEQFF. The genes are TRBV19 and TRBJ2-1; 8 bases are a match to TRBD2. CDR3 length equals 14 residues. Germline trimming cut 5 bases from V and 5 bases from J; bases unmatched to any gene: 5. The germline CDR1 and CDR2 sequences are LNHDA and SQIVND (reference sequence).

This chain joins TRBV5-4 and TRBJ1-2, with TRBD1 matching 7 bases. Germline CDR1 is SGHNT and CDR2 is YYREEE (reference sequence). V trimming: 2 bases; J trimming: 6 bases; junction bases outside the gene matches: 4. This CDR3 region has 13 residues. The CDR3 protein is CASSFGQGDGYTF. In DNA, the CDR3 is TGTGCCAGCAGCTTTGGGCAGGGGGATGGCTACACCTTC.

The V call is TRBV5-1, the J call TRBJ2-1; D is undetermined. This CDR3 has 14 residues. CDR1 is SGHRS, CDR2 YFSETQ, per germline. With 6 bases removed from V and 6 bases from J, the gap between germline ends came to 16 bases. DNA of the CDR3: TGCGCCAGCACTGATACAGATTCCCTCAATGAGCAGTTCTTC. Protein sequence: CASTDTDSLNEQFF.

The chain links TRBV27 to TRBJ2-2, with 12 bases fitting TRBD1. The CDR3 totals 16 residues. V lost 9 bases to trimming and J lost 6 bases; unmatched junction nucleotides: 11. The germline CDR1 and CDR2 sequences are MNHEY and SMNVEV (reference sequence). In DNA form, the CDR3 reads TGTGCCAGTCGTGAGTGGGACAGGGGGCCACCCGGGGAGCTGTTTTTT. It yields the protein CASREWDRGPPGELFF.

The chain employs TRBV12-5 and TRBJ1-5; D might be TRBD1 (6 bases). This CDR3 comprises 15 residues. Germline V lookup: CDR1 LGHNT, CDR2 FRNRAP. Trimming took 9 bases from V and 6 from J, leaving 21 bases between them. Here the CDR3 DNA reads TGTGCTAGGCCCTCGCCCCACAGGGATGGTCAGCCCCAGCATTTT. Residues: CARPSPHRDGQPQHF.

In this sample, this clone turned up many times. The V gene is TRBV6-6, the J gene TRBJ1-1; 7 positions agree with TRBD1. V lost 4 bases, J lost 3 bases, and 8 bases stayed unmatched. Germline values: CDR1 MNHNY, CDR2 SVGAGI (reference sequence). The CDR3 is 15 residues long. CDR3 bases: TGTGCCAGCAGTTTCGAGACAGGGAGTTACACTGAAGCTTTCTTT. Translation gives CASSFETGSYTEAFF.

The genes are TRBV6-1 and TRBJ1-5; D unclear. Per the germline V gene, CDR1 is MNHNS and CDR2 is SASEGT. The CDR3 is 16 amino acids. V gave up 2 bases and J gave up 1 base, with 12 bases separating them. This chain's CDR3 is CASSEKWVRSNQPQHF. The CDR3 DNA is TGTGCCAGCAGTGAAAAGTGGGTCAGGAGCAATCAGCCCCAGCATTTT.